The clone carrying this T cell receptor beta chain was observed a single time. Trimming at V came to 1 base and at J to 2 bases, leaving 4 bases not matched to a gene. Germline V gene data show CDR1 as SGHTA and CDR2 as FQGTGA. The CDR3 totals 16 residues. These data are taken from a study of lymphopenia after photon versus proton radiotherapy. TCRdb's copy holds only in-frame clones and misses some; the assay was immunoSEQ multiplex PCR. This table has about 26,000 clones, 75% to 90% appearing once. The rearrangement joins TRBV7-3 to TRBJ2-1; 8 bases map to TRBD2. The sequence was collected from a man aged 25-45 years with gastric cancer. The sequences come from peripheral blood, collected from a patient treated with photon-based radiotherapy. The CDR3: CASSLNGAGAYNEQFF. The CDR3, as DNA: TGTGCCAGCAGCTTAAATGGAGCGGGGGCCTACAATGAGCAGTTCTTC.